Below are 15 T cell receptor beta chains sequenced from a single sample in a study of blood T cell repertoires in COVID-19. TCRdb's copy holds only in-frame clones and misses some; the assay was immunoSEQ multiplex PCR. The repertoire holds roughly 250,000 clones, 75% to 85% seen once, with roughly 5.5% in the top ten. Sequencing input: peripheral blood. The receptors come from a human donor in a cohort sampled during active COVID-19.

This clone was detected once. This chain connects TRBV11-2 to TRBJ2-7; D remains unclear. The CDR3 consists of 12 residues. V dropped 0 bases and J dropped 3 bases, with 3 bases sitting between them. Germline assignment: CDR1 SGHAT and CDR2 FQNNGV. DNA for the CDR3: TGTGCCAGCAGCTTAGACTACTACGAGCAGTACTTC. The encoded protein is CASSLDYYEQYF. Full variable domain (missing parts from reference TRBV11-2 and TRBJ2-7): EAGVAQSPRYKIIEKRQSVAFWCNPISGHATLYWYQQILGQGPKLLIQFQNNGVVDDSQLPKDRFSAERLKGVDSTLKIQPAKLEDSAVYLCASSLDYYEQYFGPGTRLTVT.

The genes are TRBV6-5 and TRBJ1-2; D call uncertain. The CDR3 is made up of 15 amino acids. V was clipped by 6 bases and J by 5 bases, with 19 bases between them. The germline gives CDR1 MNHEY, CDR2 SVGAGI. The CDR3 region is CASSTAAVVGYGYTF. The CDR3 nucleotides are TGTGCCAGCAGCACCGCCGCGGTTGTTGGGTATGGCTACACCTTC.

A few counts support this clone. The chain is built from TRBV27 and TRBJ1-5; 9 nucleotides agree with TRBD1. The V and J ends lost 5 bases and 6 bases, in that order; junction bases with no gene match: 14. Germline V lookup: CDR1 MNHEY, CDR2 SMNVEV (reference sequence). CDR3 length: 17 residues. In DNA form, the CDR3 reads TGTGCCAGCAGTCCTCGTCACAGGGGGCTAATGAGTCAGCCCCAGCATTTT. It yields the protein CASSPRHRGLMSQPQHF.

This clone appeared a single time. The J gene is TRBJ1-1, the V gene TRBV30; 10 bases map to TRBD1. Trimming at V came to 3 bases and at J to 5 bases, leaving 9 bases not matched to a gene. Germline CDR1 and CDR2: GTSNPN and SVGIG (reference sequence). The CDR3 length is 15 residues. The CDR3 sequence: CAWSRGDRGYTEAFF. The CDR3 bases are TGTGCCTGGAGCAGAGGGGACAGGGGCTATACTGAAGCTTTCTTT.

The V gene is TRBV29-1, the J gene TRBJ1-2, with D uncertain. This CDR3 has 11 amino acids. The germline V gene has CDR1 SQVTM and CDR2 ANQGSEA. Deletions cut 7 bases from V and 7 bases from J, with 13 bases between. This CDR3 reads CSDSSAGGYTF. CDR3 sequence (DNA): TGCAGCGATTCCAGTGCGGGTGGCTACACCTTC. The whole variable domain, remainder taken from reference TRBV29-1 and TRBJ1-2, is SAVISQKPSRDICQRGTSLTIQCQVDSQVTMMFWYRQQPGQSLTLIATANQGSEATYESGFVIDKFPISRPNLTFSTLTVSNMSPEDSSIYLCSDSSAGGYTFGSGTRLTVV.

The V and J genes are TRBV27 and TRBJ1-1; possible D gene TRBD1, 6 bases. The V gene's germline CDR1 is MNHEY and CDR2 SMNVEV (reference sequence). The CDR3 loop spans 13 amino acids. The V end lost 1 base, the J end lost 8 bases, and 11 bases lay between the germline ends. The CDR3 here is CASSLWGQMEAFF. In DNA, the CDR3 is TGTGCCAGCAGTTTATGGGGGCAAATGGAAGCTTTCTTT.

The V call is TRBV10-2, the J call TRBJ2-7, with 8 bases identical to TRBD1. Germline values: CDR1 WSHSY, CDR2 SAAADI. After removal of 10 bases from V and 2 bases from J, the junction contained 13 bases not matched to a gene. This CDR3 is built from 15 residues. The CDR3 coding sequence is TGCGCCACCGCAAAGGGCGAGACAGGGGCCTACGAGCAGTACTTC. Protein product: CATAKGETGAYEQYF.

This clone was detected only once. V gene TRBV7-2 combines with J gene TRBJ2-7, with TRBD1 as a possible D gene (6 bases). The CDR3 extends over 14 amino acids. Looked up from germline, CDR1 is SGHTA and CDR2 is FQGNSA. Deletions cut 2 bases from V and 1 base from J, with 9 bases between. CDR3 sequence (DNA): TGTGCCAGCAGCTTAAGGACAGTTTCCTACGAGCAGTACTTC. This encodes CASSLRTVSYEQYF.

The V call is TRBV4-1, the J call TRBJ2-2, with D hard to call. V was pared by 0 bases and J by 2 bases, with 7 bases between. In germline, CDR1 is MGHRA, CDR2 YSYEKL. The CDR3 contains 15 residues. CDR3 nucleotide sequence: TGCGCCAGCAGCCAAGAGGCCCGAAACACCGGGGAGCTGTTTTTT. This gives the protein CASSQEARNTGELFF.

The chain employs TRBV6-6 and TRBJ1-3; 10 bases are shared with TRBD1. The trim removed 10 bases at V and 4 bases at J, leaving 7 bases unmatched. Germline V gene lookup returns CDR1 MNHNY and CDR2 SVGAGI (reference sequence). There are 14 residues in the CDR3. Here the CDR3 reads CATTDRGRGNTIYF. In DNA form, the CDR3 reads TGTGCCACCACCGACAGGGGGCGAGGAAACACCATATATTTT.

The CDR3 DNA follows: TGTGCCAGCAGCACTACAGGGGCGAGCACAGATACGCAGTATTTT. Translating gives CASSTTGASTDTQYF. The chain employs TRBV9 and TRBJ2-3; the match to TRBD1 covers 7 bases. This CDR3 has 15 residues. Germline assignment: CDR1 SGDLS and CDR2 YYNGEE. V shed 4 bases, J shed 0 bases, and the junction held 5 bases outside the gene matches.

The rearrangement joins TRBV5-8 to TRBJ2-6, with D possibly TRBD2 on 5 matching bases. The CDR3 is made up of 19 amino acids. Germline V gene lookup returns CDR1 SGHTS and CDR2 YDEGEE. Trimming took 0 bases from V and 4 from J, leaving 20 bases between them. In DNA form, the CDR3 reads TGTGCCAGCAGCTTGGCCGCGGGTGCCAACTTCGGAGGGGCCAACGTCCTGACTTTC. Amino acids: CASSLAAGANFGGANVLTF.

The chain joins TRBV10-3 to TRBJ1-1; D is possibly TRBD1 (6 bases). The length of the CDR3 is 13 residues. The germline V gene has CDR1 ENHRY and CDR2 SYGVKD. Trimming cost V 7 bases and J 4 bases, with 13 bases left between them. CDR3 sequence reads: CAITSDSLTEAFF. The CDR3 region has the DNA TGTGCCATCACCTCGGACAGTCTCACTGAAGCTTTCTTT.

This clone was counted a few times. The genes are TRBV10-3 and TRBJ2-2; 13 bases agree with TRBD2. The CDR3 extends over 17 amino acids. V lost 6 bases to trimming and J lost 4 bases; unmatched junction nucleotides: 8. Germline values: CDR1 ENHRY, CDR2 SYGVKD. This chain's CDR3 is CAIRTRTSGGGTGELFF. The CDR3 DNA sequence: TGTGCCATCAGGACCCGGACTAGCGGGGGTGGCACCGGGGAGCTGTTTTTT.

This clone appeared once. The chain employs TRBV10-3 and TRBJ2-5; D is possibly TRBD2 (5 bases). Between the trimmed V and J ends, which lost 5 bases and 7 bases, there was a span of 11 bases. The V gene's germline CDR1 is ENHRY and CDR2 SYGVKD. This CDR3 is built from 12 residues. DNA of the CDR3: TGTGCCATCAGTTACGACGAGGGGACCCAGTACTTC. It translates to CAISYDEGTQYF.